The subject of this entry is one T cell receptor beta chain. This specimen belongs to a study of T cells expressing NK-cell markers. Study as a whole: The authors derived TCR beta repertoires from sorted CD3+CD56+NKG2C+, CD3+CD56+NKG2C- and CD3+CD56-NKG2C+ T cells.

TCRdb processed the 5' RACE reads again and assigns one entry to each CDR3 protein, with no DNA. Its table lists 550,000 to 600,000 distinct CDR3 sequences. This CDR3 is 16 amino acids long. V usage is TRBV12-3 or TRBV12-4 and J usage is TRBJ2-6. This receptor was identified in a young man in good health. The sequenced sample was blood T cells: a sorted CD56 or NKG2C T cell subset, CD4+ or CD8+ T cells, or bulk PBMC T cells (not recorded which). CDR3: CASSASQAPGANVLTF.